A single sample gave rise to the 30 T cell receptor beta chains below, sequenced in a study of Ad26.COV2.S vaccination and SARS-CoV-2 variants (dated by TCRdb to the early 2020s). Reading the label with the study, this specimen's time point is: individuals recovered from natural SARS-CoV-2 infection. Preparation of the library involved the immunoSEQ multiplex PCR assay. The table was pulled from immuneACCESS by TCRdb, which kept in-frame rearrangements only. Such tables lose some clones; where checked, under half of the loss comes from unresolved V genes, and the rest has no known cause. Recorded for this sample are hundreds of thousands of clones; 90% to 95% of them occurred a single time. The ten most abundant clones make up roughly 3.9% of the sample. Specimen: peripheral blood, collected after recovery from COVID-19. These receptors were collected from a human donor who had recovered from COVID-19.

The chain employs TRBV11-3 and TRBJ2-1, with 7 bases fitting TRBD1. The CDR3 has 15 amino acids. Germline CDR1 is SGHNT and CDR2 is YENEEA. The V and J ends lost 6 bases and 1 base, in that order; junction bases with no gene match: 6. The CDR3 sequence is CASSSTGSSYNEQFF. CDR3 DNA: TGTGCCAGCAGTTCGACAGGGAGTTCCTACAATGAGCAGTTCTTC.

The gene calls are TRBV10-3 and TRBJ2-7; no firm D call. V lost 2 bases and J lost 2, with 7 bases in between. Per the germline V gene, CDR1 is ENHRY and CDR2 is SYGVKD. This CDR3 spans 13 amino acids. In DNA form, the CDR3 reads TGTGCCATCAGTGAGGGAACAACCTACGAGCAGTACTTC. This gives the protein CAISEGTTYEQYF.

This rearrangement joins TRBV7-2 to TRBJ1-6; TRBD1 agrees at 7 bases. The trim removed 6 bases at V and 6 bases at J, leaving 5 bases unmatched. The CDR3 extends over 14 amino acids. CDR1 SGHTA and CDR2 FQGNSA come from the germline V gene. CDR3 nucleotide sequence: TGTGCCAGCAGGAGGGACAGCTTTAATTCACCCCTCCACTTT. Its translation is CASRRDSFNSPLHF.

The rearrangement links TRBV13 to TRBJ1-2; D is undetermined. The V and J ends lost 1 base and 6 bases respectively, with 9 bases between them. CDR1 and CDR2 (germline): PRHDT, FYEKMQ (reference sequence). The CDR3 is 13 amino acids. The CDR3 spells CASSLDNTDGYTF. The CDR3 DNA reads as TGTGCCAGCAGCTTAGACAACACCGATGGCTACACCTTC.

This rearrangement joins TRBV12-3 or TRBV12-4 to TRBJ1-3; D is ambiguous. The V end lost 6 bases, the J end lost 4 bases, and 7 bases lay between the germline ends. This CDR3 has 12 residues. The CDR3 nucleotides read TGTGCCAGCAGGCCGGGGGGAAACACCATATATTTT. It is translated as CASRPGGNTIYF.

This clone was seen just once. The rearrangement joins TRBV28 to TRBJ2-7; D ambiguous. The CDR3 loop spans 11 amino acids. The V gene's germline CDR1 is MDHEN and CDR2 SYDVKM. V was trimmed by 4 bases and J by 6 bases, leaving 7 bases between them. The CDR3: CASSSPGEQYF. DNA for the CDR3: TGTGCCAGCAGTTCTCCCGGCGAGCAGTACTTC.

The chain joins TRBV15 to TRBJ1-3; TRBD1 matches 7 bases. Germline lookup yields CDR1 LNHNV and CDR2 YYDKDF (reference sequence). With V trimmed by 0 bases and J by 0 bases, 8 bases remained unmatched. The CDR3 totals 18 residues. The CDR3 DNA follows: TGTGCCACCAGCAGAGAGCTACGGACAGGCAACTCTGGAAACACCATATATTTT. Its translation is CATSRELRTGNSGNTIYF.

In regard to this clone: This sample also contains other DNA sequences that code for the same CDR3. V and J are TRBV2 and TRBJ1-2; a weak D match, TRBD1 (5 bases). The V end was cut by 1 base, the J end by 2 bases, with 8 bases between. CDR1 is SNHLY, CDR2 FYNNEI, per germline. CDR3 size: 14 residues. CDR3: CASSEGGANYGYTF. Here the CDR3 DNA reads TGTGCCAGCAGTGAAGGCGGGGCCAACTATGGCTACACCTTC.

The chain has TRBV27 and TRBJ1-5, with D uncertain. CDR3 length: 14 amino acids. CDR1 is MNHEY and CDR2 is SMNVEV in the germline V gene (reference sequence). Trimming shortened V by 0 bases and J by 2 bases, and 5 bases separated the two germline ends. The DNA of the CDR3 is TGTGCCAGCAGTTTATCGTTGGGCAATCAGCCCCAGCATTTT. Translating it yields CASSLSLGNQPQHF.

J is TRBJ2-2 and V is TRBV4-1, with 11 bases aligning to TRBD2. Unmatched junction bases numbered 8, after V lost 5 bases and J lost 0 bases. The CDR3 is made up of 18 amino acids. Germline V gene sequence: CDR1 MGHRA, CDR2 YSYEKL. CDR3 sequence: CASSGRRLAGTNTGELFF. CDR3 sequence (DNA): TGCGCCAGCAGCGGGAGGCGACTAGCGGGGACGAACACCGGGGAGCTGTTTTTT.

The chain recombines TRBV7-9 with TRBJ1-2; D may be TRBD1 (5 bases). CDR1 is SEHNR and CDR2 is FQNEAQ in the germline V gene (reference sequence). The CDR3 runs to 13 residues. Trimming took 11 bases from V and 2 from J, leaving 15 bases between them. The CDR3: CAGLGGANYGYTF. The CDR3 coding sequence is TGTGCCGGTCTCGGCGGGGCAAACTATGGCTACACCTTC.

This clone was detected once. The V and J genes are TRBV19 and TRBJ1-3; D is perhaps TRBD1 (5 bases). Germline V CDR1 and CDR2: LNHDA, SQIVND (reference sequence). There are 17 residues in the CDR3. V was pared by 5 bases and J by 0 bases, with 17 bases between. The CDR3 DNA reads TGTGCCAGTAGTCGCCAGGGCTGGGGTAGCTCTGGAAACACCATATATTTT. Translated: CASSRQGWGSSGNTIYF.

The chain carries TRBV3-1 (or the pseudogene TRBV3-2) and TRBJ1-2, with 11 bases aligning to TRBD1. The trim removed 1 base at V and 8 bases at J, leaving 6 bases unmatched. In germline, CDR1 is LGHDT, CDR2 YNNKEL (reference sequence). The CDR3 sequence is 15 residues long. The CDR3 spells CASSQVWDRGRGYTF. The CDR3 region has the DNA TGTGCCAGCAGCCAAGTGTGGGACAGGGGGAGAGGCTACACCTTC.

The V and J genes are TRBV19 and TRBJ2-3, with 11 nucleotides matching TRBD1. The CDR3 has 17 residues. V was clipped by 5 bases and J by 4 bases; unmatched bases: 11. The germline gives CDR1 LNHDA, CDR2 SQIVND (reference sequence). The CDR3 coding sequence is TGTGCCAGTAGTGGGGGACCGGGACAGGGGGGCGCAGATACGCAGTATTTT. This encodes CASSGGPGQGGADTQYF.

This clone came up once. The chain has TRBV4-1 and TRBJ2-3, with 7 nucleotides matching TRBD1. V lost 0 bases and J lost 0; bases outside the gene matches: 9. Germline CDR1 MGHRA, CDR2 YSYEKL. CDR3 length: 18 residues. CDR3 region: CASSQEFWDSSSTDTQYF. The CDR3 region has the DNA TGCGCCAGCAGCCAAGAATTCTGGGACAGCTCTAGCACAGATACGCAGTATTTT.

The chain employs TRBV19 and TRBJ2-7; 7 bases are shared with TRBD1. The CDR3 has 12 amino acids. V was pared by 7 bases and J by 3 bases, with 3 bases of the junction left unmatched. Per germline, CDR1 LNHDA and CDR2 SQIVND (reference sequence). The CDR3 loop is CASIGQDYEQYF. For the CDR3, the DNA is TGTGCCAGTATAGGACAGGACTACGAGCAGTACTTC.

The chain is built from TRBV12-3 or TRBV12-4 and TRBJ1-1, with 10 bases matching TRBD1. This CDR3 region has 13 residues. V was pared by 6 bases and J by 6 bases, with 4 bases of the junction left unmatched. CDR3 in amino acids: CASSRDRGSEAFF. CDR3 coding DNA: TGTGCCAGCAGCCGGGACAGGGGCTCTGAAGCTTTCTTT.

V gene TRBV5-1 combines with J gene TRBJ2-7, with D possibly being TRBD2 (5 bases). V lost 2 bases to trimming and J lost 3 bases, with 15 bases between them. The germline V gene encodes CDR1 SGHRS and CDR2 YFSETQ. This CDR3 contains 15 residues. Here the CDR3 reads CASSLGTGWNYEQYF. CDR3 coding DNA: TGCGCCAGCAGCTTAGGTACGGGGTGGAACTACGAGCAGTACTTC.

The chain recombines TRBV6-5 with TRBJ2-7; unclear D gene. V was clipped by 5 bases and J by 0 bases, with 11 bases between them. The CDR3 contains 14 residues. Germline V gives CDR1 MNHEY, CDR2 SVGAGI. CDR3 loop: CASSTGPNSYEQYF. Here the CDR3 DNA reads TGTGCCAGCAGTACCGGGCCGAACTCCTACGAGCAGTACTTC.

J is TRBJ1-1 and V is TRBV6-1; unclear D gene. CDR1 is MNHNS, CDR2 SASEGT, per germline. Trimming left V 3 bases short and J 8 bases short, with 16 bases between. The CDR3 totals 14 residues. The DNA of the CDR3 is TGTGCCAGCAGTGACAGGCGGGTGTCGAGGGAAGCTTTCTTT. Protein: CASSDRRVSREAFF.

The chain uses TRBV5-6 and TRBJ1-1, with 7 bases lining up with TRBD1. There are 16 residues in the CDR3. Germline-derived CDR1 and CDR2 are SGHDT and YYEEEE. The J segment lost 3 bases and the V segment lost 4 bases, leaving 12 bases of the junction unmatched. Here the CDR3 DNA reads TGTGCCAGCAGCATCACGAACAAGGGGGCTTACACTGAAGCTTTCTTT. This encodes CASSITNKGAYTEAFF.

The rearrangement links TRBV4-1 to TRBJ2-2; no clear D. Germline CDR1 MGHRA, CDR2 YSYEKL. V was cut by 3 bases and J by 0 bases, with 14 bases left in between. This CDR3 region has 17 residues. Written as DNA, the CDR3 is TGCGCCAGCAGCCAGTGGACGGGTGGGGCGAACACCGGGGAGCTGTTTTTT. It encodes CASSQWTGGANTGELFF.

The chain uses TRBV27 and TRBJ1-2; maybe TRBD1 (5 bases). Per germline, CDR1 MNHEY and CDR2 SMNVEV (reference sequence). Trimming shortened V by 1 base and J by 3 bases, and 12 bases separated the two germline ends. The CDR3 extends over 15 amino acids. CDR3 residues: CASSLFAGDYYGYTF. The CDR3, as DNA: TGTGCCAGCAGTTTATTCGCGGGGGATTACTATGGCTACACCTTC.

The chain carries TRBV7-9 and TRBJ1-4; D call uncertain. The length of the CDR3 is 13 residues. V was pared by 5 bases and J by 5 bases, with 9 bases between. Germline CDR1 and CDR2: SEHNR and FQNEAQ (reference sequence). DNA of the CDR3: TGTGCCAGCAGCCGGGCCTTAAATGAAAAACTGTTTTTT. It codes for CASSRALNEKLFF.

The CDR3 DNA reads TGTGCCAGCAGCTTAGTGAGGGGAGCTCAGCCCCAGCATTTT. This gives the protein CASSLVRGAQPQHF. This chain uses TRBV7-8 with TRBJ1-5; possibly TRBD1 for D (5 bases). The V gene's germline CDR1 is SGHVS and CDR2 FQNEAQ. The V gene lost 1 base and the J gene lost 6 bases, with 10 bases spanning the gap. CDR3 size: 14 residues.

V usage is TRBV9 and J usage is TRBJ1-6; 9 bases agree with TRBD1. V lost 3 bases, J lost 1 base, and 5 bases stayed unmatched. The CDR3 is 17 residues long. Germline CDR1 SGDLS, CDR2 YYNGEE. The CDR3 here is CASSDRDRESYNSPLHF. CDR3 sequence (DNA): TGTGCCAGCAGCGACCGGGACAGGGAGTCCTATAATTCACCCCTCCACTTT.

The chain links TRBV11-2 to TRBJ1-6; D uncertain. With 2 bases removed from V and 7 bases from J, the gap between germline ends came to 15 bases. CDR3 size: 16 residues. Germline CDR1 SGHAT, CDR2 FQNNGV. The CDR3 sequence: CASSLSPPRRNSPLHF. CDR3 in DNA: TGTGCCAGCAGCTTATCCCCGCCGCGGAGAAATTCACCCCTCCACTTT.

The rearrangement joins TRBV5-8 to TRBJ1-5, with 7 bases that match TRBD1. Germline lookup yields CDR1 SGHTS and CDR2 YDEGEE. The CDR3 covers 16 residues. The V and J ends lost 4 bases and 7 bases, in that order; junction bases with no gene match: 14. CDR3 protein: CASSLNRGGTRQPQHF. In DNA, the CDR3 is TGTGCCAGCAGCCTAAACAGGGGCGGAACGAGGCAGCCCCAGCATTTT.

The chain combines TRBV18 with TRBJ2-1, with 12 positions matching TRBD2. The CDR3 runs to 17 residues. CDR1 is KGHSH, CDR2 LQKENI, per germline. Trimming cost V 0 bases and J 7 bases; bases outside gene matches: 7. CDR3 sequence: CASSPPTLAGGRNEQFF. The CDR3 nucleotides are TGTGCCAGCTCACCACCGACCCTAGCGGGGGGGAGGAATGAGCAGTTCTTC.

The chain has TRBV10-1 and TRBJ2-3, with D perhaps TRBD1 (6 bases). Trimming took off 3 bases at V and 2 bases at J, with 9 bases between the two ends. This CDR3 comprises 14 residues. Germline V CDR1 and CDR2: WNHNN, SYGVQD (reference sequence). The CDR3: CASSEGGFTDTQYF. The CDR3 region has the DNA TGCGCCAGCAGTGAAGGGGGATTCACAGATACGCAGTATTTT.